The entry below describes one T cell receptor beta chain. Its antigen is unidentified. This sample stems from a study of cytomegalovirus exposure and HLA in healthy donors. Study-level results: Later work found most CMV-associated TCR beta chains apparently HLA-restricted. The study reported that TCR beta sequences accurately predicted HLA-A and HLA-B alleles in most subjects.

Looked up from germline, CDR1 is SGDLS and CDR2 is YYNGEE. The CDR3 contains 18 residues. Trimming took 0 bases from V and 6 from J; bases not matched to a gene: 11. Amplification used 60 Vbeta primers and 13 Jbeta primers. Sequencing used immunoSEQ multiplex PCR; TCRdb keeps in-frame clones, though not all of them. The sample lists under 200,000 clones, roughly 82% occurring once. The source is a woman between 45 and 65 years old in good health and CMV-seronegative. The chain combines TRBV9 with TRBJ2-2, with 10 positions matching TRBD2. Sequencing used PBMCs. CDR3 protein: CASSVDPAGGPGPGELFF. Written as DNA, the CDR3 is TGTGCCAGCAGCGTAGATCCAGCGGGGGGGCCGGGTCCCGGGGAGCTGTTTTTT.